The 23 T cell receptor beta chains below come from one sample, sequenced in a study of neurological immune-mediated disorders (dated by TCRdb to between 2018 and 2021). Library generation was performed with 5' RACE. The instrument was an Illumina HiSeq 2500. The public reads were reprocessed in TCRdb via fastp at Q25 and MiXCR, keeping in-frame beta chains. One record per CDR3 amino acid sequence lists the most common genes and DNA. Across this sample there are some 29,000 distinct CDR3 sequences, with 10% to 15% seen only once. The top ten hold about 7.2% of the sample. Material: PBMCs. The receptors were sampled from a man in his 60s in good health.

This clonotype was counted at least ten times. The chain uses TRBV7-2 and TRBJ2-7; 10 bases map to TRBD1. V shed 5 bases and J 3 bases; nucleotides not matched to a gene: 10. The CDR3 has 16 residues. In germline, CDR1 is SGHTA, CDR2 FQGNSA. Written as DNA, the CDR3 is TGTGCCAGCAGCCAGCGACAGGGGGCCTTTTTCTACGAGCAGTACTTC. The encoded protein is CASSQRQGAFFYEQYF. Full variable domain (remainder filled in from reference TRBV7-2 and TRBJ2-7): GAGVSQSPSNKVTEKGKDVELRCDPISGHTALYWYRQSLGQGLEFLIYFQGNSAPDKSGLPSDRFSAERTGGSVSTLTIQRTQQEDSAVYLCASSQRQGAFFYEQYFGPGTRLTVT.

This clonotype showed up many times. The CDR3 DNA is TGTGCCAGCAGCCCCCCCGGTCTCGACGAGCAGTACTTC. This translates into CASSPPGLDEQYF. The chain recombines TRBV7-9 with TRBJ2-7, with D unresolved. This CDR3 contains 13 residues. Trimming left V 5 bases short and J 5 bases short, with 13 bases between. Germline V lookup: CDR1 SEHNR, CDR2 FQNEAQ (reference sequence). The complete variable domain, with remaining parts taken from reference TRBV7-9 and TRBJ2-7, reads DTGVSQNPRHKITKRGQNVTFRCDPISEHNRLYWYRQTLGQGPEFLTYFQNEAQLEKSRLLSDRFSAERPKGSFSTLEIQRTEQGDSAMYLCASSPPGLDEQYFGPGTRLTVT.

This clonotype appeared a few times. The rearrangement links TRBV10-2 to TRBJ2-5; unclear D gene. With 2 bases removed from V and 5 bases from J, the gap between germline ends came to 9 bases. This CDR3 is built from 13 residues. Per the germline V gene, CDR1 is WSHSY and CDR2 is SAAADI. The DNA of the CDR3 is TGCGCCAGCAGTGAGGCCCTCGGTGAGACCCAGTACTTC. This translates into CASSEALGETQYF.

This clonotype was detected ten times or more. The rearrangement links TRBV29-1 to TRBJ2-2; 9 bases are shared with TRBD2. The CDR3 runs to 13 residues. J was trimmed by 7 bases and V by 7 bases; bases with no gene match: 7. Per the germline V gene, CDR1 is SQVTM and CDR2 is ANQGSEA. DNA of the CDR3: TGCAGCGCTAGCGGGGCTGGGGTCGGGGAGCTGTTTTTT. It is translated as CSASGAGVGELFF.

At least ten counts were recorded for this clonotype. The V gene is TRBV7-2, the J gene TRBJ1-4; TRBD1 aligns across 9 bases. The CDR3 has 15 amino acids. Trimming took 5 bases from V and 7 from J; bases not matched to a gene: 8. CDR1 and CDR2 from the germline V gene are SGHTA and FQGNSA. CDR3 coding DNA: TGTGCCAGCAGCGCGGACAGGGGCTTTACTGAAAAACTGTTTTTT. This gives the protein CASSADRGFTEKLFF.

This clonotype was detected ten times or more. The chain has TRBV7-9 and TRBJ2-5; D gene uncertain. The CDR3 loop spans 13 amino acids. The germline gives CDR1 SEHNR, CDR2 FQNEAQ (reference sequence). Trimming shortened V by 4 bases and J by 4 bases, and 10 bases separated the two germline ends. The CDR3 protein is CASSSLLRETQYF. The CDR3 DNA reads as TGTGCCAGCAGCTCACTTCTTCGAGAGACCCAGTACTTC. Together with reference TRBV7-9 and TRBJ2-5, the CDR3 gives the full variable domain: DTGVSQNPRHKITKRGQNVTFRCDPISEHNRLYWYRQTLGQGPEFLTYFQNEAQLEKSRLLSDRFSAERPKGSFSTLEIQRTEQGDSAMYLCASSSLLRETQYFGPGTRLLVL.

This clonotype is categorized as medium-sized (0.01 to 0.1%). The chain combines TRBV20-1 with TRBJ2-1; D is unclear. The CDR3 sequence is 14 residues long. V was pared by 1 base and J by 0 bases, with 7 bases between. Germline assignment: CDR1 DFQATT and CDR2 SNEGSKA (reference sequence). CDR3 bases: TGCAGTGCTAGAGGAGACACCTCCTACAATGAGCAGTTCTTC. The encoded protein is CSARGDTSYNEQFF.

This clonotype was seen repeatedly, ten times or more. The rearrangement uses TRBV7-2 and TRBJ2-7; D is unclear. V lost 3 bases and J 2 bases, leaving 11 bases between the germline ends. Germline V gene data show CDR1 as SGHTA and CDR2 as FQGNSA. The CDR3 extends over 14 amino acids. The CDR3 nucleotides read TGTGCCAGCAGCTTTGCTAGGAATACCTACGAGCAGTACTTC. This gives the protein CASSFARNTYEQYF.

The J gene is TRBJ1-2, the V gene TRBV7-2; D gene unclear. Germline assignment: CDR1 SGHTA and CDR2 FQGNSA. V was cut by 5 bases and J by 1 base, with 23 bases left in between. The length of the CDR3 is 18 residues. The CDR3 DNA sequence: TGTGCCAGCAGCCCAGCACAGCCGCACCTCACAGTTAACTATGGCTACACCTTC. This sequence encodes CASSPAQPHLTVNYGYTF.

In its sample, this clonotype was seen many times. The chain uses TRBV3-1 and TRBJ2-1; 7 bases match TRBD2. This CDR3 is built from 13 residues. J lost 9 bases, V lost 1 base, and 3 bases had no gene match. In germline, CDR1 is LGHDT, CDR2 YNNKEL (reference sequence). The CDR3 sequence: CASSQVGGSEQFF. The CDR3 DNA follows: TGTGCCAGCAGCCAAGTCGGGGGGAGTGAGCAGTTCTTC.

This clonotype has at least ten counts. The chain uses TRBV12-3 or TRBV12-4 and TRBJ1-1; tentative D call: TRBD1 (5 bases). The CDR3 extends over 14 amino acids. V lost 6 bases and J 3 bases, leaving 14 bases between the germline ends. CDR3 in DNA: TGTGCCAGCAGCCCGTTCCAGGGCCACACTGAAGCTTTCTTT. The encoded protein is CASSPFQGHTEAFF.

This clonotype was detected many times. The gene calls are TRBV29-1 and TRBJ2-7; perhaps TRBD2 as D (5 bases). V lost 4 bases and J 7 bases, leaving 11 bases between the germline ends. In germline, CDR1 is SQVTM, CDR2 ANQGSEA. There are 11 residues in the CDR3. The CDR3 DNA sequence: TGCAGCGTTGGGGGAACGGGGGAGCAGTACTTC. This encodes CSVGGTGEQYF.

This clonotype was counted many times. The rearrangement uses TRBV20-1 and TRBJ2-5; D may be TRBD2 (6 bases). Trimming shortened V by 5 bases and J by 3 bases, and 19 bases separated the two germline ends. The V gene's germline CDR1 is DFQATT and CDR2 SNEGSKA (reference sequence). CDR3 length: 15 amino acids. The chain's CDR3 is CSAVTSSWGEETQYF. The CDR3 DNA sequence: TGCAGTGCTGTGACTAGTTCATGGGGGGAAGAGACCCAGTACTTC.

This clonotype was seen more than once but under ten times. CDR3 region: CASSSGTFNTGELFF. The CDR3 bases are TGTGCCAGCAGCTCCGGGACTTTTAACACCGGGGAGCTGTTTTTT. The chain recombines TRBV5-5 with TRBJ2-2; D is perhaps TRBD2 (6 bases). The CDR3 runs to 15 residues. V was shortened by 3 bases and J by 2 bases, with 11 bases between the two germline ends. From germline, CDR1 is SGHKS and CDR2 YYEKEE (reference sequence).

This clonotype was counted at least ten times. This chain connects TRBV20-1 to TRBJ2-7; TRBD2 agrees at 12 bases. This CDR3 region has 13 residues. CDR1 DFQATT and CDR2 SNEGSKA come from the germline V gene (reference sequence). Losses at the gene ends were 6 bases for V and 3 bases for J; bases not matched to a gene: 3. CDR3: CSAGLAGYYEQYF. The CDR3 region has the DNA TGCAGTGCAGGACTAGCGGGGTACTACGAGCAGTACTTC.

In its sample, this clonotype was seen many times. The chain uses TRBV3-1 and TRBJ2-1; 12 nucleotides line up with TRBD2. With 2 bases clipped from V and 10 bases from J, the junction kept 6 bases outside the gene matches. The CDR3 loop spans 15 amino acids. Germline V gives CDR1 LGHDT, CDR2 YNNKEL (reference sequence). CDR3 nucleotides: TGTGCCAGCAGCCAACCGACTAGCGGGAGTGGAGAGCAGTTCTTC. Translating it yields CASSQPTSGSGEQFF.

In this sample, this clonotype turned up many times. This sequence joins TRBV7-2 and TRBJ2-3, with a weak D call TRBD2 (6 bases). The CDR3 contains 14 residues. Trimming removed 5 bases from V and 4 bases from J, with 13 bases in between. The V gene's germline CDR1 is SGHTA and CDR2 FQGNSA. CDR3 loop: CASSPLGGSDTQYF. CDR3 coding DNA: TGTGCCAGCAGCCCACTTGGGGGGTCAGATACGCAGTATTTT.

The rearrangement links TRBV20-1 to TRBJ2-1; D might be TRBD2 (6 bases). The end of the DNA fits TRBJ2-5 better, so the J call may be wrong. CDR1 is DFQATT and CDR2 is SNEGSKA in the germline V gene (reference sequence). This CDR3 spans 14 amino acids. Written as DNA, the CDR3 is TGCAGTGTTATCGGGAGATCTGCTCAAGAGACCCAGTACTTC. It encodes CSVIGRSAQETQYF.

This clonotype has a count of ten or more. The rearrangement joins TRBV29-1 to TRBJ2-7, with D tentatively TRBD2 (5 bases). The CDR3 is made up of 14 amino acids. Germline CDR1 and CDR2: SQVTM and ANQGSEA. Trimming took off 2 bases at V and 2 bases at J, with 13 bases between the two ends. This chain's CDR3 is CSVELEERAYEQYF. The CDR3 DNA sequence: TGCAGCGTTGAATTAGAGGAGAGGGCCTACGAGCAGTACTTC.

This clonotype was picked up many times. The chain is built from TRBV5-1 and TRBJ2-2; no clear D gene. Germline V gene sequence: CDR1 SGHRS, CDR2 YFSETQ. With 5 bases removed from V and 4 bases from J, the gap between germline ends came to 3 bases. The CDR3 is 11 amino acids. CDR3 region: CASRATGELFF. DNA of the CDR3: TGCGCCAGCAGGGCCACCGGGGAGCTGTTTTTT.

Ten or more counts support this clonotype. This chain links TRBV4-1 with TRBJ2-2; D unresolved. CDR1 MGHRA and CDR2 YSYEKL come from the germline V gene. This CDR3 is built from 16 residues. Trimming took 3 bases from V and 1 from J, leaving 12 bases between them. The CDR3 coding sequence is TGCGCCAGCAGCCAGGGTTTAACGGGGAACACCGGGGAGCTGTTTTTT. It specifies CASSQGLTGNTGELFF.

The sample holds many counts of this clonotype. The rearrangement joins TRBV7-8 to TRBJ1-2, with D uncertain. The V and J ends lost 6 bases and 4 bases respectively, with 24 bases between them. The germline V gene has CDR1 SGHVS and CDR2 FQNEAQ. The CDR3 contains 17 residues. The CDR3 DNA is TGTGCCAGCAGTAACAACATCGTCCCTATGATTTCCTATGGCTACACCTTC. Protein product: CASSNNIVPMISYGYTF.

Ten or more counts support this clonotype. The chain carries TRBV29-1 and TRBJ2-1; either TRBD1 or TRBD2 may fit D (5 bases each). V was trimmed by 5 bases and J by 10 bases, leaving 12 bases between them. Per germline, CDR1 SQVTM and CDR2 ANQGSEA. This CDR3 comprises 11 residues. CDR3 in DNA: TGCAGCGTTCAGGGAGAACTCGAGCAGTTCTTC. Translating gives CSVQGELEQFF.